A selection of T cell receptor beta chains follows, all from one sample in a study of cytomegalovirus exposure and HLA in healthy donors. The table came from immunoSEQ multiplex PCR; TCRdb's copy has only in-frame clones and leaves some out. Of about 120,000 clones listed, 85% were seen once; the top ten hold under 2.5%. The sequenced material came from PBMCs. Receptors originate from a woman in her twenties or thirties in good health and CMV-seronegative. Each CDR3 is given with its conserved first and last residue. The D gene is left open where the match is weak. Not all rows give a size; the values are once, few, many and, for expanded clones, a class.

-	TRBJ1-2	-	TRBV29-1	TGCAGCGTCGATCCTGACACTTATGGCTACACCTTC	CSVDPDTYGYTF
-	TRBJ1-5	-	TRBV2	TGTGCCAGCAGTGAAGCCCCGGGTCAGCCCCAGCATTTT	CASSEAPGQPQHF
many	TRBJ1-2	-	TRBV7-2	TGTGCCAGCAGACTCCTCCCACGGGGTGGCTACACCTTC	CASRLLPRGGYTF
-	TRBJ1-6	-	TRBV25-1	TGTGCCAGCAGTGAAACCCTCCCAGGGGCAGGTTCACCCCTCCACTTT	CASSETLPGAGSPLHF
-	TRBJ1-2	-	TRBV5-6	TGTGCCAGCAGCCCCGACACAGGGGGCTACACCTTC	CASSPDTGGYTF
once	TRBJ1-1	-	TRBV6-1	TGTGCCAGTGGGGTCAGCACCCGGGGCACTGAAGCTTTCTTT	CASGVSTRGTEAFF
-	TRBJ2-6	-	TRBV5-1	TGCGCCAGCAGCTTGGGGCACCAGGGTTCTGGGGCCAACGTCCTGACTTTC	CASSLGHQGSGANVLTF
once	TRBJ2-2	-	TRBV19	TGTGCCAGTAGTGCCTGGGCTACGAACACCGGGGAGCTGTTTTTT	CASSAWATNTGELFF
-	TRBJ1-5	-	TRBV6-1	TGTGCCAGCAGTATAATCGAGGAGGGGCAGCCCCAGCATTTT	CASSIIEEGQPQHF
-	TRBJ1-2	-	TRBV2	TGTGCCAGAGGCTCTGAGGGAGACTATGGCTACACCTTC	CARGSEGDYGYTF
-	TRBJ1-5	-	TRBV7-2	TGTGCCAGCAGCTTAGCCCCCCGAGGGAGCAATCAGCCCCAGCATTTT	CASSLAPRGSNQPQHF
-	TRBJ2-7	-	TRBV21-1	TGTGCCAGCAGCAAAGGGGACAGAGACTACGAGCAGTACTTC	CASSKGDRDYEQYF
-	TRBJ1-1	TRBD1	TRBV7-9	TGTGCCAGCACCGGACAGGGGGATGGTACTGAAGCTTTCTTT	CASTGQGDGTEAFF
once	TRBJ1-4	-	TRBV5-1	TGCGCCAGCAGCTTGGACAGGGTGGAGGAAAAACTGTTTTTT	CASSLDRVEEKLFF
-	TRBJ2-7	TRBD2	TRBV5-4	TGTGCCAGCAGCTTGGCAAGGCCTAGCGGGGGGAAAAACGAGCAGTACTTC	CASSLARPSGGKNEQYF
once	TRBJ1-3	TRBD1	TRBV6-5	TGTGCCAGCAGTGGACAGGCGTTCTCTGGAAACACCATATATTTT	CASSGQAFSGNTIYF
few	TRBJ2-7	TRBD1	TRBV2	TGTGCCAGCAGTTCCGGGACAGGGGCTCACGAGCAGTACTTC	CASSSGTGAHEQYF
many	TRBJ1-4	-	TRBV18	TGTGCCAGCTCACCCCTGGGGGCGGGTGAAAAACTGTTTTTT	CASSPLGAGEKLFF
few	TRBJ2-7	TRBD1	TRBV29-1	TGCAGCGTCGCCTCCCCGGGACAGGTAAACTACGAGCAGTACTTC	CSVASPGQVNYEQYF
-	TRBJ2-1	TRBD2	TRBV4-2	TGTGCCAGCAGCCAAGCCGCGGGACTAGTGGTTTACAATGAGCAGTTCTTC	CASSQAAGLVVYNEQFF
-	TRBJ1-4	TRBD1	TRBV19	TGTGCCAGTAGTAGCTCGGGACAGACTAATGAAAAACTGTTTTTT	CASSSSGQTNEKLFF
-	TRBJ1-1	-	TRBV5-1	TGCGCCAGCAGCTCAAACGGGGGGATCACTGAAGCTTTCTTT	CASSSNGGITEAFF
-	TRBJ1-3	TRBD1	TRBV19	TGTGCCAGTAGTATAGTAGGACAGGGGACTGGAAACACCATATATTTT	CASSIVGQGTGNTIYF
-	TRBJ2-3	-	TRBV9	TGTGCCAGCAGCGTACTTGAGGCAGATACGCAGTATTTT	CASSVLEADTQYF
-	TRBJ2-7	TRBD1	TRBV6-5	TGTGCCAGCAGTTACTCTCGGGACAGAACCTACGAGCAGTACTTC	CASSYSRDRTYEQYF
-	TRBJ2-7	-	TRBV5-1	TGCGCCAGCAGCTTGGATTCCCCAGGAGGTAGCTTACGCGAGCAGTACTTC	CASSLDSPGGSLREQYF
-	TRBJ2-7	TRBD1	TRBV13	TGTGCCAGCAGCCACCTTTCCGGGACAGGGCTCGGAGAGCAGTACTTC	CASSHLSGTGLGEQYF
-	TRBJ2-5	-	TRBV30	TGTGCCTGGAGCGTTAAGCGGGCCTACCAAGAGACCCAGTACTTC	CAWSVKRAYQETQYF
-	TRBJ2-7	-	TRBV2	TGTGCCAGCAGTGATGCAAGCGGCTCCTACGAGCAGTACTTC	CASSDASGSYEQYF
-	TRBJ2-7	TRBD1	TRBV4-1	TGCGCCAGCAGCCAGGGCACCACAGGGGGCTCCTACGAGCAGTACTTC	CASSQGTTGGSYEQYF
once	TRBJ2-3	TRBD2	TRBV5-4	TGTGCCAGCAGCTCCGCTCCGGCGGGGGGGCAGCGGGATACGCAGTATTTT	CASSSAPAGGQRDTQYF